This TCR beta chain stems from a study of control samples from healthy donors and cancer patients. Data came from immunoSEQ multiplex PCR; TCRdb stores just in-frame clones and leaves some out. The sample carries around 180,000 clones, 70% to 90% recorded once. Trimming removed 4 bases at V and 0 bases at J, with 13 bases between. CDR1 SGHDT and CDR2 YYEEEE come from the germline V gene. There are 15 residues in the CDR3. The sequencing input was blood. The source of this sequence is a woman aged 25 to 39 in good health. V and J are TRBV5-6 and TRBJ2-5; D not resolved. The CDR3 spells CASSAGPVNQETQYF. DNA for the CDR3: TGTGCCAGCAGCGCCGGACCTGTCAACCAAGAGACCCAGTACTTC. Full variable domain (outside the CDR3, taken from reference TRBV5-6 and TRBJ2-5): DAGVTQSPTHLIKTRGQQVTLRCSPKSGHDTVSWYQQALGQGPQFIFQYYEEEERQRGNFPDRFSGHQFPNYSSELNVNALLLGDSALYLCASSAGPVNQETQYFGPGTRLLVL.